These 22 T cell receptor beta chains were all obtained from the same sample, sequenced in a study of cytomegalovirus exposure and HLA in healthy donors. PCR was performed using 60 Vbeta and 13 Jbeta primers. The protocol was immunoSEQ multiplex PCR, while the TCRdb copy is restricted to in-frame clones and leaves out a portion. Of roughly 100,000 clones in the sample, 78% are singletons; the top ten hold about 5.8%. Sequencing was performed on PBMCs. The receptors come from a male donor in good health and CMV-seronegative.

This chain links TRBV28 with TRBJ2-3; 12 bases are a match to TRBD1. Per the germline V gene, CDR1 is MDHEN and CDR2 is SYDVKM. With 5 bases clipped from V and 6 bases from J, the junction kept 9 bases outside the gene matches. The CDR3 consists of 16 residues. CDR3 sequence (DNA): TGTGCCAGCAGTCCCCCGGGGACAGGGGGCAGGGATACGCAGTATTTT. It encodes CASSPPGTGGRDTQYF.

This rearrangement joins TRBV7-8 to TRBJ1-1, with a tentative D call TRBD1 (5 bases). The ends were cut back, 0 bases at V and 8 bases at J, with 16 bases in the middle. Per the germline V gene, CDR1 is SGHVS and CDR2 is FQNEAQ. This CDR3 has 15 amino acids. The CDR3, as DNA: TGTGCCAGCAGCTTAGCAAGCCAGGGATTAACCGAAGCTTTCTTT. Residues: CASSLASQGLTEAFF.

The chain has TRBV27 and TRBJ2-7; no firm D call. The CDR3 contains 13 residues. V was trimmed by 5 bases and J by 4 bases, leaving 12 bases between them. The germline V gene encodes CDR1 MNHEY and CDR2 SMNVEV (reference sequence). The CDR3 DNA sequence: TGTGCCAGCAGTCCCCAGACTTCTTACGAGCAGTACTTC. Amino acids: CASSPQTSYEQYF.

This chain uses TRBV7-2 with TRBJ1-2; 8 nucleotides match TRBD1. CDR1 and CDR2 (germline): SGHTA, FQGNSA. This CDR3 region has 18 residues. Trimming cost V 0 bases and J 3 bases; bases outside gene matches: 12. The CDR3 DNA reads TGTGCCAGCAGCTTAGCGGTTCCAGGACAGGGTGCCGACTATGGCTACACCTTC. It yields the protein CASSLAVPGQGADYGYTF. The variable domain in full, completed from reference TRBV7-2 and TRBJ1-2, reads GAGVSQSPSNKVTEKGKDVELRCDPISGHTALYWYRQSLGQGLEFLIYFQGNSAPDKSGLPSDRFSAERTGGSVSTLTIQRTQQEDSAVYLCASSLAVPGQGADYGYTFGSGTRLTVV.

The genes are TRBV10-3 and TRBJ1-5, with TRBD1 as a possible D gene (5 bases). Looked up from germline, CDR1 is ENHRY and CDR2 is SYGVKD. This CDR3 has 14 amino acids. V lost 3 bases and J lost 5, with 11 bases in between. Written as DNA, the CDR3 is TGTGCCATCAGTGATGGAGGGGACTATCAGCCCCAGCATTTT. Translated: CAISDGGDYQPQHF.

V is TRBV5-1 and J is TRBJ1-5; tentative D call: TRBD1 (5 bases). The CDR3 runs to 15 residues. The germline gives CDR1 SGHRS, CDR2 YFSETQ. Deletions cut 0 bases from V and 0 bases from J, with 7 bases between. In DNA form, the CDR3 reads TGCGCCAGCAGCTTGGGCGACAGTAGCAATCAGCCCCAGCATTTT. It is translated as CASSLGDSSNQPQHF.

The chain couples TRBV19 to TRBJ2-5; D may be TRBD1 (6 bases). This CDR3 has 15 amino acids. Looked up from germline, CDR1 is LNHDA and CDR2 is SQIVND (reference sequence). The V end lost 6 bases, the J end lost 4 bases, and 18 bases lay between the germline ends. The CDR3 nucleotides are TGTGCCAGTAGGACCGGGACACGAGGGGGAGAGACCCAGTACTTC. Protein sequence: CASRTGTRGGETQYF.

J is TRBJ2-1 and V is TRBV30; 15 bases match TRBD2. Germline CDR1 reads GTSNPN; CDR2 reads SVGIG (reference sequence). The V and J ends lost 8 bases and 3 bases, in that order; junction bases with no gene match: 8. The CDR3 totals 16 residues. CDR3 loop: CAGIRTSGRDYNEQFF. Written as DNA, the CDR3 is TGTGCCGGGATACGGACTAGCGGGAGGGACTACAATGAGCAGTTCTTC.

The CDR3 loop reads CASSTRGMGQYF. CDR3 sequence (DNA): TGTGCCAGCAGTACCAGGGGGATGGGGCAGTATTTT. The rearrangement links TRBV7-9 to TRBJ2-3; 7 bases are shared with TRBD1. The CDR3 contains 12 residues. Trimming at V came to 6 bases and at J to 11 bases, leaving 8 bases not matched to a gene. In germline, CDR1 is SEHNR, CDR2 FQNEAQ (reference sequence).

This sequence joins TRBV29-1 and TRBJ1-1; TRBD1 matches at 10 bases. Trimming removed 7 bases from V and 5 bases from J; junction bases left unmatched: 10. This CDR3 has 14 amino acids. Germline CDR1 reads SQVTM; CDR2 reads ANQGSEA. The CDR3 nucleotides are TGCAGCGCAGCGCTTCGGACAGGGGGTACTGAAGCTTTCTTT. Translation gives CSAALRTGGTEAFF.

This chain connects TRBV5-1 to TRBJ1-1; maybe TRBD1 (6 bases). Germline lookup yields CDR1 SGHRS and CDR2 YFSETQ. V lost 0 bases and J 5 bases, leaving 23 bases between the germline ends. The CDR3 contains 18 residues. The CDR3 DNA is TGCGCCAGCAGCTTGGACTGGGACATAGTCGAGAAGGGTACTGAAGCTTTCTTT. As protein: CASSLDWDIVEKGTEAFF. The full variable domain, with the rest looked up from reference TRBV5-1 and TRBJ1-1, is KAGVTQTPRYLIKTRGQQVTLSCSPISGHRSVSWYQQTPGQGLQFLFEYFSETQRNKGNFPGRFSGRQFSNSRSEMNVSTLELGDSALYLCASSLDWDIVEKGTEAFFGQGTRLTVV.

A note on this clone: The sample contains more than one DNA sequence encoding this CDR3. The chain uses TRBV18 and TRBJ1-1; 7 positions agree with TRBD1. The CDR3 has 14 residues. V was clipped by 3 bases and J by 3 bases; unmatched bases: 4. Looked up from germline, CDR1 is KGHSH and CDR2 is LQKENI. CDR3 in amino acids: CASSPSRGDTEAFF. The CDR3 DNA follows: TGTGCCAGCTCACCCTCCAGGGGGGACACTGAAGCTTTCTTT.

The chain uses TRBV2 and TRBJ1-1; possibly TRBD1 for D (6 bases). Per the germline V gene, CDR1 is SNHLY and CDR2 is FYNNEI. V was trimmed by 6 bases and J by 1 base, leaving 12 bases between them. The length of the CDR3 is 14 residues. This CDR3 is CASRVWTENTEAFF. The CDR3 DNA sequence: TGTGCCAGCAGAGTATGGACAGAGAACACTGAAGCTTTCTTT.

The CDR3 region is CASSTYHRGDHEQYF. The CDR3 DNA sequence: TGTGCCAGTAGTACCTACCACAGGGGCGACCACGAGCAGTACTTC. The rearrangement joins TRBV19 to TRBJ2-7; 7 nucleotides match TRBD1. V lost 4 bases and J lost 5; bases outside the gene matches: 11. This CDR3 comprises 15 residues. Looked up from germline, CDR1 is LNHDA and CDR2 is SQIVND (reference sequence).

The chain carries TRBV9 and TRBJ2-5; D remains unclear. The germline V gene has CDR1 SGDLS and CDR2 YYNGEE. Trimming removed 0 bases at V and 2 bases at J, with 11 bases between. The CDR3 is 15 amino acids. The CDR3 DNA reads as TGTGCCAGCAGCGTAGGTGGCGGAAGACAAGAGACCCAGTACTTC. Encoded protein: CASSVGGGRQETQYF.

A single count supports this clone. V is TRBV19 and J is TRBJ1-2, with D perhaps matching TRBD1 (6 bases). Germline assignment: CDR1 LNHDA and CDR2 SQIVND (reference sequence). V lost 7 bases to trimming and J lost 5 bases, with 20 bases between them. The CDR3 loop spans 15 amino acids. Here the CDR3 DNA reads TGTGCCAGTAACGTGGGGCCAGGGGCCCGATATGGCTACACCTTC. This sequence encodes CASNVGPGARYGYTF.

V gene TRBV2 combines with J gene TRBJ2-3; TRBD2 matches 10 bases. The CDR3 covers 16 residues. Germline CDR1 is SNHLY and CDR2 is FYNNEI. Trimming at V came to 5 bases and at J to 3 bases, leaving 8 bases not matched to a gene. The CDR3 DNA reads TGTGCCAGCAGTTACGGGACTAGCGTAATTACAGATACGCAGTATTTT. Translated, it gives CASSYGTSVITDTQYF.

This chain uses TRBV13 with TRBJ2-1; perhaps TRBD2 as D (6 bases). The CDR3 length is 19 residues. Looked up from germline, CDR1 is PRHDT and CDR2 is FYEKMQ (reference sequence). Trimming left V 3 bases short and J 7 bases short, with 28 bases between. The CDR3 bases are TGTGCCAGCAGCTTCGGTCAGGGAGGTTGGGGCTTGTCGTGGAATGAGCAGTTCTTC. It translates to CASSFGQGGWGLSWNEQFF.

V and J are TRBV9 and TRBJ2-7; D not certain. CDR3 length equals 16 residues. Germline V gene data show CDR1 as SGDLS and CDR2 as YYNGEE. The ends were cut back, 0 bases at V and 3 bases at J, with 16 bases in the middle. The CDR3 sequence: CASSVGSRVSNYEQYF. CDR3 DNA: TGTGCCAGCAGCGTAGGTAGTCGGGTGTCAAACTACGAGCAGTACTTC. The full variable domain, its missing parts supplied by reference TRBV9 and TRBJ2-7, is DSGVTQTPKHLITATGQRVTLRCSPRSGDLSVYWYQQSLDQGLQFLIQYYNGEERAKGNILERFSAQQFPDLHSELNLSSLELGDSALYFCASSVGSRVSNYEQYFGPGTRLTVT.

This chain uses TRBV30 with TRBJ2-1; maybe TRBD2 (5 bases). This CDR3 region has 15 residues. V lost 0 bases to trimming and J lost 4 bases, with 13 bases between them. The germline CDR1 and CDR2 sequences are GTSNPN and SVGIG (reference sequence). CDR3 amino acids: CAWSVGSAVYNEQFF. The CDR3 DNA reads as TGTGCCTGGAGTGTGGGTAGCGCCGTATACAATGAGCAGTTCTTC.

The chain recombines TRBV28 with TRBJ2-7; maybe TRBD1 (7 bases). Trimming took off 8 bases at V and 6 bases at J, with 14 bases between the two ends. The CDR3 extends over 12 amino acids. Germline CDR1 and CDR2: MDHEN and SYDVKM. The CDR3 DNA reads as TGTGCCAGCGGACGACAGGGACTCGAGCAGTACTTC. Amino acid sequence: CASGRQGLEQYF.

V gene TRBV5-6 combines with J gene TRBJ2-7, with TRBD1 matching over 9 bases. This CDR3 is 15 amino acids long. Trimming removed 4 bases from V and 5 bases from J; junction bases left unmatched: 10. Germline CDR1 is SGHDT and CDR2 is YYEEEE. The DNA of the CDR3 is TGTGCCAGCAGCAACCGGGACAGGGTCTTCCACGAGCAGTACTTC. The encoded protein is CASSNRDRVFHEQYF.